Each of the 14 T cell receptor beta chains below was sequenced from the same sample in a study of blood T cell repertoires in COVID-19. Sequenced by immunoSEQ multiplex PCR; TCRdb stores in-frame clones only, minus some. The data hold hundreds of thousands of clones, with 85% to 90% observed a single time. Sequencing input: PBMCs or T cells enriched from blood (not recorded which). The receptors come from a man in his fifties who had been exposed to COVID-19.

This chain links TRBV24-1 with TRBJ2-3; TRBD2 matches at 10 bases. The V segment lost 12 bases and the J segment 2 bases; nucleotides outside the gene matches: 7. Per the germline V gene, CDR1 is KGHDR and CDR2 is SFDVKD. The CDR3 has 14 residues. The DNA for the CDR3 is TGTGCCGCCCGGACTAGCGGAAACACAGATACGCAGTATTTT. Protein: CAARTSGNTDTQYF.

CDR3 nucleotide sequence: TGTGCCACCAGTGATACCGGACAGTACGAGCAGTACTTC. The encoded protein is CATSDTGQYEQYF. The rearrangement links TRBV24-1 to TRBJ2-7; D is perhaps TRBD1 (6 bases). Germline CDR1 is KGHDR and CDR2 is SFDVKD. Trimming took off 3 bases at V and 4 bases at J, with 9 bases between the two ends. This CDR3 has 13 amino acids.

The chain's CDR3 is CASSFSGGAGETQYF. The CDR3, as DNA: TGTGCCAGCAGCTTTAGCGGGGGGGCAGGAGAGACCCAGTACTTC. J is TRBJ2-5 and V is TRBV9; 11 bases fit TRBD2. This CDR3 spans 15 amino acids. V lost 4 bases, J lost 4 bases, and 6 bases stayed unmatched. Germline CDR1 reads SGDLS; CDR2 reads YYNGEE.

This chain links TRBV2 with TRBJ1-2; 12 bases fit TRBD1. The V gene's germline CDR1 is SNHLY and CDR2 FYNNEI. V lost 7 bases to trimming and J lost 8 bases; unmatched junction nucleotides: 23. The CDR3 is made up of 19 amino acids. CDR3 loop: CASNFHYGDRGRGLRGYTF. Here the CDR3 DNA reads TGTGCCAGCAATTTCCACTACGGGGACAGGGGGCGCGGTCTTCGAGGCTACACCTTC.

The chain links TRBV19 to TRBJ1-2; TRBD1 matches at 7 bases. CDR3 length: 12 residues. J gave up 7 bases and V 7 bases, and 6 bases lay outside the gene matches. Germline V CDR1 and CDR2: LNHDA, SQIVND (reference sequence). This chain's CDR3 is CASNRQGAGYTF. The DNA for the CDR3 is TGTGCCAGTAACAGACAGGGTGCTGGCTACACCTTC.

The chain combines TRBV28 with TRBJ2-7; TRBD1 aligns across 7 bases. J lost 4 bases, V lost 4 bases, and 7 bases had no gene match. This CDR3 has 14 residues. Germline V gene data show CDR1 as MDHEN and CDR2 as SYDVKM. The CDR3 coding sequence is TGTGCCAGCAGTTCCCCCGACAGGGTATACGAGCAGTACTTC. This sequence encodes CASSSPDRVYEQYF.

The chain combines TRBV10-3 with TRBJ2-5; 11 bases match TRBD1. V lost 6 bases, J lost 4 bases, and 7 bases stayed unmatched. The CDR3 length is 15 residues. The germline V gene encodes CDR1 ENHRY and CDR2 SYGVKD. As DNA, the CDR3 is TGTGCCATCAGGCGGACAGGGGGCAGGAGAGAGACCCAGTACTTC. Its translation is CAIRRTGGRRETQYF.

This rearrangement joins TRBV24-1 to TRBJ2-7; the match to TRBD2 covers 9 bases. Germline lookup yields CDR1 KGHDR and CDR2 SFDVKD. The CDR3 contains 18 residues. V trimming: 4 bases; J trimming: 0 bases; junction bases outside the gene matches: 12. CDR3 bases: TGTGCCACCAGTGACACACTGGCGGGGGGGGAATACTCCTACGAGCAGTACGTC. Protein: CATSDTLAGGEYSYEQYV.

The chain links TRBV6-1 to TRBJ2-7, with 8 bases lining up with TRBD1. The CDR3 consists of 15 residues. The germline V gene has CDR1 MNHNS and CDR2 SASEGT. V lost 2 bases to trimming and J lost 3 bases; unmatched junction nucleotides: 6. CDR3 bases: TGTGCCAGCAGTGAAACGGGGACAGGAGGCTACGAGCAGTACGTC. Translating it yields CASSETGTGGYEQYV.

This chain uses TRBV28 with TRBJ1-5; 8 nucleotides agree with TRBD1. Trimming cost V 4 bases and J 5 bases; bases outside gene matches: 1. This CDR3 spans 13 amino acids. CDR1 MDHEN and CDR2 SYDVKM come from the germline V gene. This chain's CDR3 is CASSYRGDQPQHF. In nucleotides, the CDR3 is TGTGCCAGCAGTTACAGGGGGGATCAGCCCCAGCATTTT.

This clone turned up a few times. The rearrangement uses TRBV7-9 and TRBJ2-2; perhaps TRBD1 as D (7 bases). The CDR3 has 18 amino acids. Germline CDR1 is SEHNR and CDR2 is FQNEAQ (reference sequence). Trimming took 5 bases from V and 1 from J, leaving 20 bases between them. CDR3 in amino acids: CASSPRGVKQGNTGELFF. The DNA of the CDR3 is TGTGCCAGCAGCCCCAGGGGGGTGAAACAGGGGAACACCGGGGAGCTGTTTTTT.

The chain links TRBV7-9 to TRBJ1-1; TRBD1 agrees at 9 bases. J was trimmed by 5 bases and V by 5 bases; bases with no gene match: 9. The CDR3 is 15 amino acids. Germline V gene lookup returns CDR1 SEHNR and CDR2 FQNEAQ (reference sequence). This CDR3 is CASSDRQGVQTEAFF. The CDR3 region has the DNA TGTGCCAGCAGCGACCGACAGGGGGTCCAAACTGAAGCTTTCTTT.

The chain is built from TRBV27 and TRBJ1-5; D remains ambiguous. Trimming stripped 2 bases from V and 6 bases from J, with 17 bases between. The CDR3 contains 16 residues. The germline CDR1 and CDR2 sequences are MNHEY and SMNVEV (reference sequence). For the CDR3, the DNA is TGTGCCAGCAGTTTAATGATTCCCCAGGCGGGTCAGCCCCAGCATTTT. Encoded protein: CASSLMIPQAGQPQHF.

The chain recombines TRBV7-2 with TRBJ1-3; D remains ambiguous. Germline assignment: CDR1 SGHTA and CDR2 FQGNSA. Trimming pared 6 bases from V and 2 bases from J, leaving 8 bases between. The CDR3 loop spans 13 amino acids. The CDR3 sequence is CASSRGAGNTIYF. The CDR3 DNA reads TGTGCCAGCAGTCGGGGAGCTGGAAACACCATATATTTT.